A selection of T cell receptor beta chains follows, all from one sample in a study of T cells of healthy individuals. MiXCR, applied by TCRdb to the 5' RACE reads, yields one record per CDR3 protein. The data show fewer than 75,000 distinct CDR3 sequences, under 20% seen once. These receptor sequences come from a human donor in good health. Both conserved end residues are part of each CDR3. The order of the fields is D gene, J gene, V gene, CDR3 length, clone size, CDR3 DNA, CDR3 protein. D genes are given only for firm matches. Size tells how often a clone was seen (once, few, many) or the class of an expanded clone, and some rows leave it out.

>TRBD2|TRBJ2-5|TRBV2|14|many
TGTGCCAGCACCAGGACTAGCGGGGGAGAGACCCAGTACTTC
CASTRTSGGETQYF
>.|TRBJ1-1|TRBV9|13|.
TGTGCCAGCAGCGTAGAGCCGAACACTGAAGCTTTCTTT
CASSVEPNTEAFF
>.|TRBJ1-2|TRBV7-6|17|.
TGTGCCAGCAGCTACGGGACCTCCTGGTGGGGGGGGTATGGCTACACCTTC
CASSYGTSWWGGYGYTF
>.|TRBJ2-2|TRBV27|14|many
TGTGCCAGCGGGCCTCATAGCGCGACCGGGGAGCTGTTTTTT
CASGPHSATGELFF
>.|TRBJ2-5|TRBV25-1|14|many
TGTGCCAGCAGTGAAAGGGGCGGACGAGAGACCCAGTACTTC
CASSERGGRETQYF
>TRBD2|TRBJ2-5|TRBV20-1|14|.
TGCAGTGCATTAGCGGGGGGGCCTCTAGAGACCCAGTACTTC
CSALAGGPLETQYF
>.|TRBJ2-4|TRBV24-1|15|.
TGTGCCACCAGTGAAGTGGACAAGGACCAAAACATTCAGTACTTC
CATSEVDKDQNIQYF
>.|TRBJ1-2|TRBV27|13|many
TGTGCCAGCAGTTTGGGGACTAACTATGGCTACACCTTC
CASSLGTNYGYTF
>.|TRBJ2-2|TRBV9|15|many
TGTGCCAGCAGCGCGTTGCAGGCGAAGACCGGGGAGCTGTTTTTT
CASSALQAKTGELFF
>.|TRBJ1-5|TRBV28|14|many
TGTGCCAGCAGGGTGGGGGAGGCTCGCCAGCCCCAGCATTTT
CASRVGEARQPQHF